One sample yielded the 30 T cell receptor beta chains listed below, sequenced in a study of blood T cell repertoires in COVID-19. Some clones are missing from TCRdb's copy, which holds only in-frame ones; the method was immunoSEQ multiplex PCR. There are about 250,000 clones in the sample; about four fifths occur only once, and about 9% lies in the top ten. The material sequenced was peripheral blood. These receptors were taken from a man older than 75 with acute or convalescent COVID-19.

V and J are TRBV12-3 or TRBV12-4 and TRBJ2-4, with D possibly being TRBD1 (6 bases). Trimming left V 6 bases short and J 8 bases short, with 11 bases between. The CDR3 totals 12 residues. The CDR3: CASSWGPYIQYF. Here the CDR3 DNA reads TGTGCCAGCAGCTGGGGGCCATACATTCAGTACTTC.

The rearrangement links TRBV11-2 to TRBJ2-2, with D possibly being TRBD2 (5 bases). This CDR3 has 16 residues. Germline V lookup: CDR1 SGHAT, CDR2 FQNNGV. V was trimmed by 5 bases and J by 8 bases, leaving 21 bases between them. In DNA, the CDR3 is TGTGCCAGCAGCAGCTTAGAGGGTGTCGATATAGGGGAGCTGTTTTTT. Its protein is CASSSLEGVDIGELFF.

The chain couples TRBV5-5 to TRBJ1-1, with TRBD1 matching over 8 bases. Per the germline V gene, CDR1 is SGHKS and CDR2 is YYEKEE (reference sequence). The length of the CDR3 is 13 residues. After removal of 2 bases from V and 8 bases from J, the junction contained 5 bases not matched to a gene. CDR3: CASSFPDRAEAFF. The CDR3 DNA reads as TGTGCCAGCAGCTTTCCGGACAGGGCGGAAGCTTTCTTT. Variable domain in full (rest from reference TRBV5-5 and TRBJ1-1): DAGVTQSPTHLIKTRGQQVTLRCSPISGHKSVSWYQQVLGQGPQFIFQYYEKEERGRGNFPDRFSARQFPNYSSELNVNALLLGDSALYLCASSFPDRAEAFFGQGTRLTVV.

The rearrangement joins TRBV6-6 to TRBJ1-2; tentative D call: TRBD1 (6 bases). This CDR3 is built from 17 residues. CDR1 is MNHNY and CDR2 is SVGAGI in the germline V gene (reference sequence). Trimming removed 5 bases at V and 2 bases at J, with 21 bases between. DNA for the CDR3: TGTGCCAGCAGTCATGGGGGGGGGCCTACTCGAAACTATGGCTACACCTTC. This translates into CASSHGGGPTRNYGYTF.

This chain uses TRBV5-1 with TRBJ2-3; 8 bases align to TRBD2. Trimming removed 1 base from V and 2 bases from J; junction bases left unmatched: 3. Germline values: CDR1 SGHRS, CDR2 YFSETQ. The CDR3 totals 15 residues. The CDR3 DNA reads TGCGCCAGCAGCTTGATCGGGGGGGTCACAGATACGCAGTATTTT. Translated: CASSLIGGVTDTQYF.

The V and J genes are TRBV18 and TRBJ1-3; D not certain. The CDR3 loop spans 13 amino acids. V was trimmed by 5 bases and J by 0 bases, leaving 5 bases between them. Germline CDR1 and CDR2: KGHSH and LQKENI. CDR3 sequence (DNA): TGTGCCAGCTCAACGGTCTCTGGAAACACCATATATTTT. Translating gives CASSTVSGNTIYF.

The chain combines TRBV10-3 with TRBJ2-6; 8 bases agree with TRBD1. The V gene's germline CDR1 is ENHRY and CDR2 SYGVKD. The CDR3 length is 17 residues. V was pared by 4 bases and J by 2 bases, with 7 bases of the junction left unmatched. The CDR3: CAISGGQELAGANVLTF. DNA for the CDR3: TGTGCCATCAGTGGGGGACAGGAACTAGCTGGGGCCAACGTCCTGACTTTC.

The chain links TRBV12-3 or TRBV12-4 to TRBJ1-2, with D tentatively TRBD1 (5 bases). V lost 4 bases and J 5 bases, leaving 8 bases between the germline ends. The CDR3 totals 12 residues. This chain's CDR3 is CASSSGGYGYTF. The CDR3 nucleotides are TGTGCCAGCAGTTCGGGGGGGTATGGCTACACCTTC.

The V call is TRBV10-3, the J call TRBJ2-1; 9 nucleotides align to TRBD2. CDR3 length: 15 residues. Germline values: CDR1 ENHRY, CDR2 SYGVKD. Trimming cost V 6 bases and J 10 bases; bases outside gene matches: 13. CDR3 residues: CAISLPGLAFQEQFF. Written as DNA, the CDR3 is TGTGCCATCAGCCTCCCGGGACTAGCCTTCCAGGAGCAGTTCTTC.

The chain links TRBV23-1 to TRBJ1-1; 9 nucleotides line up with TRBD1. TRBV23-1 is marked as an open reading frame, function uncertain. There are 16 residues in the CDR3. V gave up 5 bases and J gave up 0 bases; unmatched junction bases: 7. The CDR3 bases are TGCGCCAGCAGTTTGGACAGGGGAAGAATGAACACTGAAGCTTTCTTT. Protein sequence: CASSLDRGRMNTEAFF.

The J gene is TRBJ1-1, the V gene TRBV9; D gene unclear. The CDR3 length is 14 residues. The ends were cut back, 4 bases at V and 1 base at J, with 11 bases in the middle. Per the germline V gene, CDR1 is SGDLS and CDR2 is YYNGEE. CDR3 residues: CASSQTLSNTEAFF. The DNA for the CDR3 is TGTGCCAGCAGCCAGACACTTTCGAACACTGAAGCTTTCTTT.

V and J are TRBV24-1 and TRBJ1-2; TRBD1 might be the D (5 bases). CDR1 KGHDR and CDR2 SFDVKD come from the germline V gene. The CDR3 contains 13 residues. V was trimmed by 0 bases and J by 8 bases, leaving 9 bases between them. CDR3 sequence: CATSDLSAGGYTF. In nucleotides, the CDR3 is TGTGCCACCAGTGATTTGTCTGCAGGGGGCTACACCTTC.

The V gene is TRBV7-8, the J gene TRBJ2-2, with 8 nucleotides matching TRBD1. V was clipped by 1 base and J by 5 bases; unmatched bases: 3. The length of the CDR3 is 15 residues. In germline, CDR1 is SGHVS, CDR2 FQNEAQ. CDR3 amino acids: CASSLGTGQTGELFF. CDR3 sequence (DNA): TGTGCCAGCAGCTTAGGGACAGGGCAAACCGGGGAGCTGTTTTTT.

This CDR3 reads CASGANTIYF. CDR3 DNA sequence: TGTGCCAGCGGGGCGAACACCATATATTTT. The chain recombines TRBV6-5 with TRBJ1-3; D is perhaps TRBD1 (5 bases). This CDR3 contains 10 residues. V lost 8 bases, J lost 7 bases, and 6 bases lay in between. The germline V gene has CDR1 MNHEY and CDR2 SVGAGI.

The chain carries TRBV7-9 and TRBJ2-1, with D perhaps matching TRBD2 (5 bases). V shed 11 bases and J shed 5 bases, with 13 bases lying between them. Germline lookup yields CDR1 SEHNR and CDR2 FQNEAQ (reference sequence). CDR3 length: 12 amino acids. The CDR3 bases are TGTGCCCTAGCCCCCCTCAACAATGAGCAGTTCTTC. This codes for CALAPLNNEQFF.

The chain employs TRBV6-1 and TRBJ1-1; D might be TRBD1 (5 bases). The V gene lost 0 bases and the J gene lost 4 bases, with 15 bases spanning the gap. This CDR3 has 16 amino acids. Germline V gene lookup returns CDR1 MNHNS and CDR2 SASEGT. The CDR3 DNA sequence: TGTGCCAGCAGTGAAGCTCTTACGGCGGGGGTCACTGAAGCTTTCTTT. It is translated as CASSEALTAGVTEAFF.

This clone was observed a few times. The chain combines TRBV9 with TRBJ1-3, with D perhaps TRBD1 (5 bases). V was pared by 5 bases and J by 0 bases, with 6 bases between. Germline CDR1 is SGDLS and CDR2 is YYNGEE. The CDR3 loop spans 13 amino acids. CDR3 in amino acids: CASSGHSGNTIYF. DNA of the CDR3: TGTGCCAGCAGTGGACACTCTGGAAACACCATATATTTT.

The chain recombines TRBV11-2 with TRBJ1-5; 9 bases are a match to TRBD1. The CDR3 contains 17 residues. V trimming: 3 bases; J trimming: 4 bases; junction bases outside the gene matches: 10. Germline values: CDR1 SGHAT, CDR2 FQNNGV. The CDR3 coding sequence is TGTGCCAGCAGCTTGGGCCAGACAGGGGGGAAAAATCAGCCCCAGCATTTT. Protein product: CASSLGQTGGKNQPQHF. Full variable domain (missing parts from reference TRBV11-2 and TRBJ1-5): EAGVAQSPRYKIIEKRQSVAFWCNPISGHATLYWYQQILGQGPKLLIQFQNNGVVDDSQLPKDRFSAERLKGVDSTLKIQPAKLEDSAVYLCASSLGQTGGKNQPQHFGDGTRLSIL.

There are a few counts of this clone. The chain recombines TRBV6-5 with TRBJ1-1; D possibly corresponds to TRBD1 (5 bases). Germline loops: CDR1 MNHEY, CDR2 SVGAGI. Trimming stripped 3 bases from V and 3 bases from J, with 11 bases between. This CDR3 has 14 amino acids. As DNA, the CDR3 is TGTGCCAGCAGTTATCTGCAGGGTGACACTGAAGCTTTCTTT. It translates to CASSYLQGDTEAFF.

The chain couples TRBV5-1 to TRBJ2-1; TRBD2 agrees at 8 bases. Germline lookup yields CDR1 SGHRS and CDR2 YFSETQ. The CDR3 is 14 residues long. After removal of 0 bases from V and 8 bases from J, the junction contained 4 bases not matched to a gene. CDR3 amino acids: CASSLARREDEQFF. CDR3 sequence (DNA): TGCGCCAGCAGCTTGGCCCGGCGGGAGGATGAGCAGTTCTTC.

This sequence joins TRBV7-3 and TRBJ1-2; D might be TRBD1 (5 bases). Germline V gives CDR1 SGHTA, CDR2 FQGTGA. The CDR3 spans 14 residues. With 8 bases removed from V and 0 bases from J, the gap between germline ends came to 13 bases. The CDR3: CASSLGPTNYGYTF. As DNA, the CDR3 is TGTGCCAGCTCCCTGGGGCCTACTAACTATGGCTACACCTTC.

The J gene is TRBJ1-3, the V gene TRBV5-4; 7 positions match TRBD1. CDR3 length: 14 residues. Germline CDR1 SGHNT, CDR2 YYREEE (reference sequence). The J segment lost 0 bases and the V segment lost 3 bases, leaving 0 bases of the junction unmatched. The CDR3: CASSWDSSGNTIYF. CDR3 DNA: TGTGCCAGCAGCTGGGACAGCTCTGGAAACACCATATATTTT.

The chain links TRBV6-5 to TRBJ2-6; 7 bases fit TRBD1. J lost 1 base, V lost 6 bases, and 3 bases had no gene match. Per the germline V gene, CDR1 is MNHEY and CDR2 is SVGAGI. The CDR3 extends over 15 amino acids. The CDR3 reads CASRRQGSGANVLTF. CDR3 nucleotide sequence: TGTGCCAGCAGACGACAGGGATCTGGGGCCAACGTCCTGACTTTC.

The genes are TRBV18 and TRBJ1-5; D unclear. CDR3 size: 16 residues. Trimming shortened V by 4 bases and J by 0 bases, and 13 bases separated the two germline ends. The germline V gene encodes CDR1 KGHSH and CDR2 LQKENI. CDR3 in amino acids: CASSLSVLYSNQPQHF. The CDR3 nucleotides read TGTGCCAGCTCACTCTCGGTCCTTTATAGCAATCAGCCCCAGCATTTT.

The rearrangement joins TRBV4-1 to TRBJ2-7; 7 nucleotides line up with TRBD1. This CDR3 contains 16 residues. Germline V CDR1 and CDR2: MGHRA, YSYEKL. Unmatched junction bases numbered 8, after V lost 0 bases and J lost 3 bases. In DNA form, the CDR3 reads TGCGCCAGCAGCCAAGAATGGGACAGCCAACTCTACGAGCAGTACTTC. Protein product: CASSQEWDSQLYEQYF.

The CDR3 DNA follows: TGTGCCTGGAGTGGACAGCCCGATACTGAAGCTTTCTTT. It translates to CAWSGQPDTEAFF. J is TRBJ1-1 and V is TRBV30; a possible D gene is TRBD1 (5 bases). Per the germline V gene, CDR1 is GTSNPN and CDR2 is SVGIG (reference sequence). The CDR3 spans 13 residues. Deletions cut 1 base from V and 5 bases from J, with 11 bases between.

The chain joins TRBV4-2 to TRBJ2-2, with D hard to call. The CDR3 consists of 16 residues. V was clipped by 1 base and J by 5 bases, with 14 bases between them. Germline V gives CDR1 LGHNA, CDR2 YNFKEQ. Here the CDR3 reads CASSQVQAPRTGELFF. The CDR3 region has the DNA TGTGCCAGCAGCCAAGTGCAGGCCCCAAGGACCGGGGAGCTGTTTTTT.

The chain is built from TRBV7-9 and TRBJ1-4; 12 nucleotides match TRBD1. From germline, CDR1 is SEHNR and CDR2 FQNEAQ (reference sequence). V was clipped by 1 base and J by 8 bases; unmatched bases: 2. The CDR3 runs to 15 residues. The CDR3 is CASSLGDRGREKLFF. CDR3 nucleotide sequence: TGTGCCAGCAGCTTAGGGGACAGGGGGCGCGAAAAACTGTTTTTT.

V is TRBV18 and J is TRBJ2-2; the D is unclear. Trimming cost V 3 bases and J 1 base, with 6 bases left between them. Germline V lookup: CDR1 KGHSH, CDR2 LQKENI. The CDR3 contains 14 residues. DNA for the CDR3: TGTGCCAGCTCACCCCGACAGAACACCGGGGAGCTGTTTTTT. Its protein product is CASSPRQNTGELFF.

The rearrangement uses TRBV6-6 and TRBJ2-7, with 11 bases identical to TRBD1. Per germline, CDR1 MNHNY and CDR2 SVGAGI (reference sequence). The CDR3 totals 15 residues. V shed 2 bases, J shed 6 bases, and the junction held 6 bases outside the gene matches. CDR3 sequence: CASSYIRTGGAEQYF. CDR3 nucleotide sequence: TGTGCCAGCAGTTACATCAGGACAGGGGGCGCCGAGCAGTACTTC.